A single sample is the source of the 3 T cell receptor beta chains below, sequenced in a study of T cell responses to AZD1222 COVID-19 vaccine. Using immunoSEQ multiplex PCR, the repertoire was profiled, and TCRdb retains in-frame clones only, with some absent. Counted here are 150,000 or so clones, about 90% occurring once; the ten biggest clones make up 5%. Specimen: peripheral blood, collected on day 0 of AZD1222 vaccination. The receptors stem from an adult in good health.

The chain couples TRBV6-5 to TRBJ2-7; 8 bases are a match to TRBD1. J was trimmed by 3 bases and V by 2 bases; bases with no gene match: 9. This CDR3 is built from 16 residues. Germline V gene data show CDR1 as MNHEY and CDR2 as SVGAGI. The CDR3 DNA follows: TGTGCCAGCAGTTACGCTTCGGGACAGGCGGTCTACGAGCAGTACTTC. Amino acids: CASSYASGQAVYEQYF.

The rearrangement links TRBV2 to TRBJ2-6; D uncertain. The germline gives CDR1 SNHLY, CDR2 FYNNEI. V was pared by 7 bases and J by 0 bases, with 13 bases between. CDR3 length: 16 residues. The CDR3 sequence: CASTTDQLSGANVLTF. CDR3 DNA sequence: TGTGCCAGCACAACGGACCAACTCTCTGGGGCCAACGTCCTGACTTTC.

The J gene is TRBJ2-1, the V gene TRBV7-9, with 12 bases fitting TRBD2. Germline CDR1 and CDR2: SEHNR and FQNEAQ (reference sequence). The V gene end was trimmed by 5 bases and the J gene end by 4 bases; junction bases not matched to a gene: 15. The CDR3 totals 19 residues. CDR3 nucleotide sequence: TGTGCCAGCAGCCAAACTAGCGGGAGGTCCCCTGCCGCGTACAATGAGCAGTTCTTC. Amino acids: CASSQTSGRSPAAYNEQFF.